The T cell receptor (beta chain) described here comes from a study of blood T cells in healthy people across ages. The study, taken as a whole, reports: There were more naive CD4+ cells and higher diversity in long-lived donors than in aged donors. Leaving the PBMCs unsorted stopped any conclusive comparison of naive versus antigen-experienced cells.

On this clonotype itself: Its antigen is unknown.

Researchers collected around 10 milliliters of peripheral blood from every single donor. With a J-beta primer mix and a sample-barcoded 5' primer, a second PCR ran about 6 to 11 cycles. There were at least 3 million CDR3-containing paired-end reads obtained from each sample. TCRdb called the 5' RACE reads again in MiXCR, with one record for every CDR3 protein. This table holds about 1 million distinct CDR3 sequences, 40% to 45% found once. This TCR came from a woman in her fifties or sixties in good health. Sequenced input: blood.

CDR3 sequence: CASGGPGRAKNEQYF. The DNA of the CDR3 is TGCGCCAGCGGGGGTCCCGGGAGGGCCAAGAATGAGCAGTACTTC. The chain carries TRBV5-1 and TRBJ2-5, with 8 nucleotides matching TRBD2. With V trimmed by 7 bases and J by 11 bases, 19 bases remained unmatched. This CDR3 spans 15 amino acids. Germline values: CDR1 SGHRS, CDR2 YFSETQ.